The present T cell receptor (beta chain) was sequenced within a study of T cells in Graves' hyperthyroidism and ophthalmopathy. Researchers amplified the TCR beta CDR3 regions from RNA transcripts. First-round RT-PCR with HTBI primers amplified the TCR CDR3 region. TCRdb re-called the multiplex PCR reads through MiXCR, storing one row per CDR3 protein. The table shows approximately 430,000 distinct CDR3 sequences, with 15% to 18% occurring only once. Trimming removed 0 bases from V and 7 bases from J, with 9 bases in between. This CDR3 has 12 residues. Looked up from germline, CDR1 is GTSNPN and CDR2 is SVGIG (reference sequence).

Sequencing input: blood. This sequence joins TRBV30 and TRBJ1-1, with D hard to call. This TCR was recovered from a woman aged 18-30 years with Graves' hyperthyroidism. Here the CDR3 DNA reads TGTGCCTGGAGTGTAGATGGAAATGAAGCTTTCTTT. Translation: CAWSVDGNEAFF.